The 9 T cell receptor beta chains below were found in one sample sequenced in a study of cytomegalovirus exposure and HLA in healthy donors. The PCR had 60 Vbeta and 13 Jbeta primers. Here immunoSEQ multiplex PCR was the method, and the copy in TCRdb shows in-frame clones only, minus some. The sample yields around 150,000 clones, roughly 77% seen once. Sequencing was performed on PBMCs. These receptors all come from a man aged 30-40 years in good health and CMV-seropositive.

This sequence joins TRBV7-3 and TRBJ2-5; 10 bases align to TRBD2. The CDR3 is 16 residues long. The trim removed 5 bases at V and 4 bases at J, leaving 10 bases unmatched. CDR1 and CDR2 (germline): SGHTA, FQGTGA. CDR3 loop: CASSPISGGPPETQYF. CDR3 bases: TGTGCCAGCAGCCCCATTAGCGGGGGGCCTCCAGAGACCCAGTACTTC.

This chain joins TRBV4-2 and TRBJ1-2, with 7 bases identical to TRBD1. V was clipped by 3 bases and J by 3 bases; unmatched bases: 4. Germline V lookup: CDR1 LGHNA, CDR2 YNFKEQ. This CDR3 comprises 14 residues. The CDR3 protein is CASSQNRGDYGYTF. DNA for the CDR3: TGTGCCAGCAGCCAGAACAGGGGCGACTATGGCTACACCTTC.

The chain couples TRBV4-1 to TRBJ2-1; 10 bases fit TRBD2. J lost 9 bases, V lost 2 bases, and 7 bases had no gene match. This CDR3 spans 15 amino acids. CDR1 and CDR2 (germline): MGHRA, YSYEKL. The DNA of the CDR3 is TGCGCCAGCAGCCAAAAAGCGGGGGGGCCCGTTGAGCAGTTCTTC. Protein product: CASSQKAGGPVEQFF.

In DNA form, the CDR3 reads TGTGCCAGCAGCTTGCGGGCCGGGGAGCTGTTTTTT. Its protein product is CASSLRAGELFF. The chain joins TRBV7-2 to TRBJ2-2; D possibly corresponds to TRBD2 (5 bases). The CDR3 covers 12 residues. V was clipped by 3 bases and J by 6 bases, with 5 bases between them. Germline V lookup: CDR1 SGHTA, CDR2 FQGNSA.

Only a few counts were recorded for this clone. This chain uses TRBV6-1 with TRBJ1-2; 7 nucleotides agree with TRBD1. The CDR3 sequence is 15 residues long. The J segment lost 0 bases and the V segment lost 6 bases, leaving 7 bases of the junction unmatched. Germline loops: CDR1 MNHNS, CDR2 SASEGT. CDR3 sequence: CASSERDRTNYGYTF. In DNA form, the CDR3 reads TGTGCCAGCAGCGAAAGGGACAGAACTAACTATGGCTACACCTTC.

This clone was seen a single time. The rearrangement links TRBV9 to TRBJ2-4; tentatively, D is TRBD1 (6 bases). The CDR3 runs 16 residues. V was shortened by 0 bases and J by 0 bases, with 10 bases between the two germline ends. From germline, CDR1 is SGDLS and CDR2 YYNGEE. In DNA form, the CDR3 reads TGTGCCAGCAGCGTAGAGGACAGAGGAGCCAAAAACATTCAGTACTTC. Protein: CASSVEDRGAKNIQYF.

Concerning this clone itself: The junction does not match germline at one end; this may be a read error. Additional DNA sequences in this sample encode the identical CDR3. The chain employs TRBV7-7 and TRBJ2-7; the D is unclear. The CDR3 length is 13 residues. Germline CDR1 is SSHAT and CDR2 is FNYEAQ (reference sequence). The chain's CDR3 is CASSLDGGYEQYF. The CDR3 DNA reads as TGCGCCAGCAGCTTAGATGGCGGCTACGAGCAGTACTTC.

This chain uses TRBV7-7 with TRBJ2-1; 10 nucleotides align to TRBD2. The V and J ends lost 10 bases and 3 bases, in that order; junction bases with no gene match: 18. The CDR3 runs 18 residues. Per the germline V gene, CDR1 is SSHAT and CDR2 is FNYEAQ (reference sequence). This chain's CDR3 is CATPGGLAGDLHYNEQFF. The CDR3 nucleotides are TGTGCCACTCCGGGAGGGCTAGCGGGGGACCTACACTACAATGAGCAGTTCTTC.

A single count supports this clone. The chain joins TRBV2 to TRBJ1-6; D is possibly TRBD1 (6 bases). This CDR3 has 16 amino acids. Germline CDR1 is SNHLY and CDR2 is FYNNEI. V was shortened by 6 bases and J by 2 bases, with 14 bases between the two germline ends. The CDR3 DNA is TGTGCCAGCAGGGAGGAGACAGGAACCTATAATTCACCCCTCCACTTT. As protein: CASREETGTYNSPLHF.